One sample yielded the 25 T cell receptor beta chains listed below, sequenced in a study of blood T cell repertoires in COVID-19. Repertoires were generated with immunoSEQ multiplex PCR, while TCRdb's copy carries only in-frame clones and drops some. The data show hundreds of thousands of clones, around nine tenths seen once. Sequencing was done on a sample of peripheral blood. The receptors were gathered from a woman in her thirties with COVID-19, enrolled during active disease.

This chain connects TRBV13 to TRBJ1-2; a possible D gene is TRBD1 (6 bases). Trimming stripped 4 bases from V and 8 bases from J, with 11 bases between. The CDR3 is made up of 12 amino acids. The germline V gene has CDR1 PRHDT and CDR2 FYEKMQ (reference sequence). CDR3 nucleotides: TGTGCCAGCAGCTCTGGGGACAACGGCTACACCTTC. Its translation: CASSSGDNGYTF.

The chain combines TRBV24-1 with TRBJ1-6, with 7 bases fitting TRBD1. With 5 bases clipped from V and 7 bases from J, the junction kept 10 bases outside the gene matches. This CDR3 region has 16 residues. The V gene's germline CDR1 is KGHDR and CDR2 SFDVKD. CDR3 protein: CATSANYRGYNSPLHF. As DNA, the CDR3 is TGTGCCACCAGTGCAAACTACAGGGGCTACAATTCACCCCTCCACTTT.

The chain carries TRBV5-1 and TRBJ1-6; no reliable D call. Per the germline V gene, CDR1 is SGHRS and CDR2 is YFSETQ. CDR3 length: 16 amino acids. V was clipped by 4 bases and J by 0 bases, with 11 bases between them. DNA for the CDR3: TGCGCCAGCAGCAAGGAGGGCAGCTCCTATAATTCACCCCTCCACTTT. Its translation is CASSKEGSSYNSPLHF.

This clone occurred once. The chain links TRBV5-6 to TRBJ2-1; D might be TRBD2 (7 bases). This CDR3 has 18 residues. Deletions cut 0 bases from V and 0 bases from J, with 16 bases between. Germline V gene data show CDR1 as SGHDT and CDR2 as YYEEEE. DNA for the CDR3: TGTGCCAGCAGCTTGGCCAATGGGGGGGCGCCCTCCTACAATGAGCAGTTCTTC. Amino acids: CASSLANGGAPSYNEQFF.

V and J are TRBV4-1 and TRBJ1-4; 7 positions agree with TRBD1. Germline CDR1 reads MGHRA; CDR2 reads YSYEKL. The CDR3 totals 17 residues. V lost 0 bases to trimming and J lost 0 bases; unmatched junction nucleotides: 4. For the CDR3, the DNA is TGCGCCAGCAGCCAAGAGCCTCAGGGGGCAACTAATGAAAAACTGTTTTTT. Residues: CASSQEPQGATNEKLFF.

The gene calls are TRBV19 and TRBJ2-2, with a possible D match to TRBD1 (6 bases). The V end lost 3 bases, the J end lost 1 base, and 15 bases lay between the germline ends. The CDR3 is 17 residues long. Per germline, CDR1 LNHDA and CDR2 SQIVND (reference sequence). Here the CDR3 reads CASSILSATGNTGELFF. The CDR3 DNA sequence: TGTGCCAGTAGTATTCTCTCAGCGACAGGGAACACCGGGGAGCTGTTTTTT. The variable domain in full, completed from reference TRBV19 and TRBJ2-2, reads DGGITQSPKYLFRKEGQNVTLSCEQNLNHDAMYWYRQDPGQGLRLIYYSQIVNDFQKGDIAEGYSVSREKKESFPLTVTSAQKNPTAFYLCASSILSATGNTGELFFGEGSRLTVL.

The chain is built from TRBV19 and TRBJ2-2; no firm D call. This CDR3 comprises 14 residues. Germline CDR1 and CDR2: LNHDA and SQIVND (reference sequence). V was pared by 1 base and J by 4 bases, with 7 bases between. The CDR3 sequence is CASSIGPVTGELFF. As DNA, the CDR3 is TGTGCCAGTAGTATAGGTCCCGTCACCGGGGAGCTGTTTTTT.

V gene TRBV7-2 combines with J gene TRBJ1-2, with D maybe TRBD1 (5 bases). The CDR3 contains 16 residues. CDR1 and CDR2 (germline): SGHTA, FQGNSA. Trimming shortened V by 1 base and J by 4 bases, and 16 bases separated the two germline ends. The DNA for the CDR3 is TGTGCCAGCAGCTTAGGGGGGGTGCAGGGACTCTATGGCTACACCTTC. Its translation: CASSLGGVQGLYGYTF.

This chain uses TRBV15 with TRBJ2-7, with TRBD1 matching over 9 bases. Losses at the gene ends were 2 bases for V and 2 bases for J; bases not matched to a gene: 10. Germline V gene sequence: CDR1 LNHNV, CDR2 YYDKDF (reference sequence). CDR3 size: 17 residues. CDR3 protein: CATSRPYRGRLPYEQYF. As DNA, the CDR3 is TGTGCCACCAGCAGACCATACAGGGGGCGCCTACCCTACGAGCAGTACTTC.

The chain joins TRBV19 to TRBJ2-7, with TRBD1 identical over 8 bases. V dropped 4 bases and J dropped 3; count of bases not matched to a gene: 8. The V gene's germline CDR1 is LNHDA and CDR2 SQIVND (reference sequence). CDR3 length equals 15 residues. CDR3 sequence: CASSTGQGSYYEQYF. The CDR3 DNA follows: TGTGCCAGTAGTACCGGACAGGGTTCTTACTACGAGCAGTACTTC.

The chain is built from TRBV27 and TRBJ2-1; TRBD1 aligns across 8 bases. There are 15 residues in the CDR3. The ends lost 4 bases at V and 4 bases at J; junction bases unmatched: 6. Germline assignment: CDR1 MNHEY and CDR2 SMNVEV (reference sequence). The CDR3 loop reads CASSSDRASYNEQFF. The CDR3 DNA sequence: TGTGCCAGCAGTTCGGACAGGGCGTCTTACAATGAGCAGTTCTTC.

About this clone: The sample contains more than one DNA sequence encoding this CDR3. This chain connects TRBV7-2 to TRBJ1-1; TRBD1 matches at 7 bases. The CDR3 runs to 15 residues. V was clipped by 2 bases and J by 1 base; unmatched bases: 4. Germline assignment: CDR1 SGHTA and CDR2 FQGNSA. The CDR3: CASSLTGTANTEAFF. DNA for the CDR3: TGTGCCAGCAGCTTAACCGGGACAGCGAACACTGAAGCTTTCTTT.

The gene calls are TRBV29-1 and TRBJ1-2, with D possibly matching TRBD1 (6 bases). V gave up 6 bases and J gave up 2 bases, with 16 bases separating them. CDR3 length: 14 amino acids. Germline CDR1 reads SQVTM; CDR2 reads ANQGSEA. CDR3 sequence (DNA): TGCAGCGTGGTCATACATCAGGGGAACTATGGCTACACCTTC. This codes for CSVVIHQGNYGYTF.

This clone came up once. In nucleotides, the CDR3 is TGTGCCAGCAGCTCTCGGGGGAGCTCCTACGAGCAGTACTTC. This encodes CASSSRGSSYEQYF. The V call is TRBV5-4, the J call TRBJ2-7; TRBD2 might be the D (6 bases). Germline V gene lookup returns CDR1 SGHNT and CDR2 YYREEE (reference sequence). The CDR3 is 14 residues long. Trimming removed 3 bases at V and 0 bases at J, with 10 bases between.

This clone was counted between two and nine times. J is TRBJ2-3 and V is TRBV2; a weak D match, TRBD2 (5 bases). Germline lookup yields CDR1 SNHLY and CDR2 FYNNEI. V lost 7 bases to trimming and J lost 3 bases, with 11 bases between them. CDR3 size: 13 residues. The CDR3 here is CASTGGSTDTQYF. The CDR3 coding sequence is TGTGCCAGCACTGGCGGGTCAACAGATACGCAGTATTTT. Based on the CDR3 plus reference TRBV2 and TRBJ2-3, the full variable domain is EPEVTQTPSHQVTQMGQEVILRCVPISNHLYFYWYRQILGQKVEFLVSFYNNEISEKSEIFDDQFSVERPDGSNFTLKIRSTKLEDSAMYFCASTGGSTDTQYFGPGTRLTVL.

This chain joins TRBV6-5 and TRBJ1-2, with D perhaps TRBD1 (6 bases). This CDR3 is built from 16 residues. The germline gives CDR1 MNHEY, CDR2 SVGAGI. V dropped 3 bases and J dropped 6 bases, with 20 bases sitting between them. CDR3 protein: CASSYGAGEGGNGYTF. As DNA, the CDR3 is TGTGCCAGCAGTTATGGTGCAGGGGAAGGCGGAAATGGCTACACCTTC.

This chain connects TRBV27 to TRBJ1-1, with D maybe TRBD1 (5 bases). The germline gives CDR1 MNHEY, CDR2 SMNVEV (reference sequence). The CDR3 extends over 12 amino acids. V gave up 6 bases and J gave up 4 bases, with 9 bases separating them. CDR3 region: CASRMGGTEAFF. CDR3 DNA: TGTGCCAGCAGGATGGGGGGCACTGAAGCTTTCTTT.

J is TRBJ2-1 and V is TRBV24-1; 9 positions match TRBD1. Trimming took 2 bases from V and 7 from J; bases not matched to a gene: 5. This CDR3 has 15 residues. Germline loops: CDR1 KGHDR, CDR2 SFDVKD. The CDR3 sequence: CATSDYRQGGNEQFF. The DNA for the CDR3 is TGTGCCACCAGTGATTACCGACAGGGGGGGAATGAGCAGTTCTTC.

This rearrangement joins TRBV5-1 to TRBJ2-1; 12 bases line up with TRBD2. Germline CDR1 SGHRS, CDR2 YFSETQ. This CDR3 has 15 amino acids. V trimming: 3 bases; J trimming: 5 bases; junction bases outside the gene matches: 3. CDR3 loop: CASSYTSGGNNEQFF. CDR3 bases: TGCGCCAGCAGCTATACTAGCGGGGGGAACAATGAGCAGTTCTTC.

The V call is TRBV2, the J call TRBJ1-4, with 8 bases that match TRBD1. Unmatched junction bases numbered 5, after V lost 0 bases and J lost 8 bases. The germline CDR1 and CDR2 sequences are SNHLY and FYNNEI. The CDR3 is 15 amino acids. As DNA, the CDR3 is TGTGCCAGCAGTGAAGCCCGGGACAGGATGGAAAAACTGTTTTTT. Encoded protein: CASSEARDRMEKLFF.

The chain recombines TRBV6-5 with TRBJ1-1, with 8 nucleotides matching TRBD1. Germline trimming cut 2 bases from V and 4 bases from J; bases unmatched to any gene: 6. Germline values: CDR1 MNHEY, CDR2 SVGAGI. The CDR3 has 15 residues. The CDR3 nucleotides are TGTGCCAGCAGTTACCCTTCCAGGGGGCTCACTGAAGCTTTCTTT. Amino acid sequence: CASSYPSRGLTEAFF.

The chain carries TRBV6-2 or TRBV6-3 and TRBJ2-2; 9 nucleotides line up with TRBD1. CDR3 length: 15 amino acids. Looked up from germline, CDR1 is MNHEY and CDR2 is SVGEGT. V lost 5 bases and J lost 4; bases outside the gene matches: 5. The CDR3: CASSGDRGGTGELFF. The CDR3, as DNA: TGTGCCAGCAGTGGTGACAGGGGGGGCACCGGGGAGCTGTTTTTT.

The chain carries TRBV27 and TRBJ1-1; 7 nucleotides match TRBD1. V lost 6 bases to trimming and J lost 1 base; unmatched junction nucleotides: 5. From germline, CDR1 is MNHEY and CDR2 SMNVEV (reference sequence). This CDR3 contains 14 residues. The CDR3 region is CASSLEGANTEAFF. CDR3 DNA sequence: TGTGCCAGCAGCCTGGAGGGGGCGAACACTGAAGCTTTCTTT.

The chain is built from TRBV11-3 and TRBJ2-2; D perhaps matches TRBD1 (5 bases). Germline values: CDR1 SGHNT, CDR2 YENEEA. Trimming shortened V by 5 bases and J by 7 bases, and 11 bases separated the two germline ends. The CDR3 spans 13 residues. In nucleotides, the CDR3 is TGTGCCAGCAGCCCAGCAGGGATCGGGGAGCTGTTTTTT. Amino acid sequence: CASSPAGIGELFF.

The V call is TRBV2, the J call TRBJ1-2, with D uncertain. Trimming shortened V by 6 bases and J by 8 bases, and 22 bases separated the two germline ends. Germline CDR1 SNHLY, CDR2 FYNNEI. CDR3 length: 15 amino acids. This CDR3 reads CASSVYDTPLEGYTF. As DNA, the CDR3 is TGTGCCAGCAGCGTCTACGACACCCCCCTGGAAGGCTACACCTTC.